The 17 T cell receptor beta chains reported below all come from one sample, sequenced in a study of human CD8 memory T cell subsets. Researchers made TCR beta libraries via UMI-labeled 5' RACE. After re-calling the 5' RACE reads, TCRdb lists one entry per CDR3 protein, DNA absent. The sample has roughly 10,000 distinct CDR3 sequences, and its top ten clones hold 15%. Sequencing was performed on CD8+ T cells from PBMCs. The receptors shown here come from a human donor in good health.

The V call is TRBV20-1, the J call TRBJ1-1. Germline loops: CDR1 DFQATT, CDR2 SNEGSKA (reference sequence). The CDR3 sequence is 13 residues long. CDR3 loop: CSAREQMNTEAFF.

The CDR3 protein is CASSSTGTSGDTQYF. The genes are TRBV28 and TRBJ2-3; lacking DNA, the TRBD2 call made by TCRdb goes unchecked. CDR1 and CDR2 (germline): MDHEN, SYDVKM. This CDR3 is built from 15 residues.

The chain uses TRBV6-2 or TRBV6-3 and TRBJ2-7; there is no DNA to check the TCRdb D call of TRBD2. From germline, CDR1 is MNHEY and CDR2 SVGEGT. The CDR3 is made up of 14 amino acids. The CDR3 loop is CASSSTSGDQEQYF.

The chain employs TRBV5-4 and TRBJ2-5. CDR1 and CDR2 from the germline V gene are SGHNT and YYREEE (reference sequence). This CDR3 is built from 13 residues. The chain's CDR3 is CASSLSLAEAQYF.

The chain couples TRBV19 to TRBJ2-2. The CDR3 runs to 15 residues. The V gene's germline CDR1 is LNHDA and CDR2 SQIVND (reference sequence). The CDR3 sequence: CASSIASYSTGELFF.

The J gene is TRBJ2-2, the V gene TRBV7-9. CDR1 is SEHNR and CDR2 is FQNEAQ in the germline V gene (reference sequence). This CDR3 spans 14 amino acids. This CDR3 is CARAKEANTGELFF. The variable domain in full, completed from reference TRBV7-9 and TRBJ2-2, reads DTGVSQNPRHKITKRGQNVTFRCDPISEHNRLYWYRQTLGQGPEFLTYFQNEAQLEKSRLLSDRFSAERPKGSFSTLEIQRTEQGDSAMYLCARAKEANTGELFFGEGSRLTVL.

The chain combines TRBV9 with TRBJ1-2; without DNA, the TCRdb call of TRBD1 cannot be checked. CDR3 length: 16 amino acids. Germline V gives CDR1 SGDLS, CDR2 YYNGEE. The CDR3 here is CASSDPDRGMNYGYTF.

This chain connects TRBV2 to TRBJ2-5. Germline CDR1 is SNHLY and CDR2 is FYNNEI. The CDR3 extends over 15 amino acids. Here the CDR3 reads CASSEAGVVIETQYF.

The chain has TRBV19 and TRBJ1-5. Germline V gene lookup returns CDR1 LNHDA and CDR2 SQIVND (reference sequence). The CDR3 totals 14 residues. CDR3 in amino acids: CAAGTLPGDQPQHF.

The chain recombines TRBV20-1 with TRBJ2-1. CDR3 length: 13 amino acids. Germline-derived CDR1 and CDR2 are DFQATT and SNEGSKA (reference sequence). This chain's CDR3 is CSAIGLAYNEQFF.

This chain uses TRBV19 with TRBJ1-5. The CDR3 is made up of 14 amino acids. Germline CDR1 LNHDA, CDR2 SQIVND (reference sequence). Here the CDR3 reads CASSDKYSNQPQHF.

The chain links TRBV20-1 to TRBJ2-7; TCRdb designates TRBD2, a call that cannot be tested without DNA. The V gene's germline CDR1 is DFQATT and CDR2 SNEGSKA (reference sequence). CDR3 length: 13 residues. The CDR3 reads CSAWGADAGEQYF.

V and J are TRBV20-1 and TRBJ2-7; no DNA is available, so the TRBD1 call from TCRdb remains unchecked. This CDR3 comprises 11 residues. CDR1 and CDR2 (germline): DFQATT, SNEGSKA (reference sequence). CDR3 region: CSVRETPEQYF.

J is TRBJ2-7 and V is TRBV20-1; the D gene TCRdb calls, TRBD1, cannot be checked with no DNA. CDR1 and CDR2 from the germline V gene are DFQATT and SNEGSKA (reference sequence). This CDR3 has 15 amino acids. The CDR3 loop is CSAIVPGTGNYEQYF.

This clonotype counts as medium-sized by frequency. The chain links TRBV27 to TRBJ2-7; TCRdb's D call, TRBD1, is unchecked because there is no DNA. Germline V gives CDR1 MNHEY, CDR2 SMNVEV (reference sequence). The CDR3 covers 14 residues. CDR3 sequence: CASSSGQSSYEQYF.

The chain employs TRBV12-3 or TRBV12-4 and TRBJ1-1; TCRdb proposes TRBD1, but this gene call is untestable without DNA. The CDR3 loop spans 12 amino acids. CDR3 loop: CASSYGGPEAFF.

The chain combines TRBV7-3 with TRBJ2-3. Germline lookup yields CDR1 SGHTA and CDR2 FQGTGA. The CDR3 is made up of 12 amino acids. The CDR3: CASSRGTDTQYF.